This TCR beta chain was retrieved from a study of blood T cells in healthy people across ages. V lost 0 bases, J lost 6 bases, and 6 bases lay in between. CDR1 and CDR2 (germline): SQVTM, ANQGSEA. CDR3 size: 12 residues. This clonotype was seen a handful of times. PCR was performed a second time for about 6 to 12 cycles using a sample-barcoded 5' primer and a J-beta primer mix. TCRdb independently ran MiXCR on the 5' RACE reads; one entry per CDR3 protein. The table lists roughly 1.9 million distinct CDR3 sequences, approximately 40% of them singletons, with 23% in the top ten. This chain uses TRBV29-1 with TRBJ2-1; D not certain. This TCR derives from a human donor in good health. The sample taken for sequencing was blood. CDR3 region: CSVEDGPNEQFF. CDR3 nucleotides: TGCAGCGTTGAAGACGGACCCAATGAGCAGTTCTTC.